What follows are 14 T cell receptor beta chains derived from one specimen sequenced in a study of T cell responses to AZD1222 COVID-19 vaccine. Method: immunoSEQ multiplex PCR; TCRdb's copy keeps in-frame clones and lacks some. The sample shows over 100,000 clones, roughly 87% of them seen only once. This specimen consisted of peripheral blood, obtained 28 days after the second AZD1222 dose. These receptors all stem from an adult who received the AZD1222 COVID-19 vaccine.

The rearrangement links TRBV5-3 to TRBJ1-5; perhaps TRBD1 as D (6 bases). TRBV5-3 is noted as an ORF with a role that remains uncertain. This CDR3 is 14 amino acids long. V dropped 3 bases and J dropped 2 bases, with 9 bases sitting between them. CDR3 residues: CARSWGHCNQPQHF. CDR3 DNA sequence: TGTGCCAGAAGCTGGGGACACTGCAATCAGCCCCAGCATTTT.

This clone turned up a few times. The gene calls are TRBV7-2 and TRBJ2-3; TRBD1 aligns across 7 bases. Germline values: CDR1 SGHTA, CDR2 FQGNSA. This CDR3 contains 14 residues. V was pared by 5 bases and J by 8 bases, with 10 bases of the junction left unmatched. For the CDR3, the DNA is TGTGCCAGCAGCGGCAGTAGACAGGGAAGTACGCAGTATTTT. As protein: CASSGSRQGSTQYF.

This CDR3 reads CASSGGRNAGELFF. The CDR3 DNA follows: TGTGCCAGTAGCGGGGGGCGTAATGCCGGGGAGCTGTTTTTT. V is TRBV19 and J is TRBJ2-2, with D possibly matching TRBD2 (7 bases). V lost 6 bases, J lost 6 bases, and 14 bases lay in between. The CDR3 totals 14 residues. CDR1 LNHDA and CDR2 SQIVND come from the germline V gene (reference sequence).

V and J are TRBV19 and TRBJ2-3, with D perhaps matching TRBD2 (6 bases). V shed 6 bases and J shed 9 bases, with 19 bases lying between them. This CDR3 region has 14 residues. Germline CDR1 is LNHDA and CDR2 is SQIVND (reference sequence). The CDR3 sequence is CASSNPGDRQTQYF. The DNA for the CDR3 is TGTGCCAGTAGCAACCCGGGGGACCGTCAGACGCAGTATTTT.

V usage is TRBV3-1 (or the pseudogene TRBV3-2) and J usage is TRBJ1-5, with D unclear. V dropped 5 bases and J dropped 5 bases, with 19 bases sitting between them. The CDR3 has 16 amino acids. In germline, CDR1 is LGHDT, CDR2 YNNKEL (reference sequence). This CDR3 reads CASSSTWAPRDQPQHF. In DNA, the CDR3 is TGTGCCAGCAGCTCCACATGGGCCCCTCGGGATCAGCCCCAGCATTTT.

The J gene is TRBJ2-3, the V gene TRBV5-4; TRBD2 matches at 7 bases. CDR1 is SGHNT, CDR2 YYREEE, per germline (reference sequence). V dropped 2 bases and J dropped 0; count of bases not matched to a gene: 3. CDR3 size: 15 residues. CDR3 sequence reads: CASSLGRGSTDTQYF. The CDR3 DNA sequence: TGTGCCAGCAGCTTAGGGCGGGGGAGCACAGATACGCAGTATTTT.

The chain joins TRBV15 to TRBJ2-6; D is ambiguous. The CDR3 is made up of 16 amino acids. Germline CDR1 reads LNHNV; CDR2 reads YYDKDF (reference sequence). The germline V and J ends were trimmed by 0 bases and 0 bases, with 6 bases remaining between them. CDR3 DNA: TGTGCCACCAGCAGAGATATCTCCTCTGGGGCCAACGTCCTGACTTTC. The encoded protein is CATSRDISSGANVLTF.

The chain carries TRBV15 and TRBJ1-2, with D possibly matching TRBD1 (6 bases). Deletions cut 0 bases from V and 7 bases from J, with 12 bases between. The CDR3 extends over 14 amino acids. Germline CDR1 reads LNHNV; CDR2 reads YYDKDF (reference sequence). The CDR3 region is CATSREYRGSGYTF. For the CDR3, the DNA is TGTGCCACCAGCAGAGAATATAGGGGGTCTGGCTACACCTTC. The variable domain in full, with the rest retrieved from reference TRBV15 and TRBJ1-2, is DAMVIQNPRYQVTQFGKPVTLSCSQTLNHNVMYWYQQKSSQAPKLLFHYYDKDFNNEADTPDNFQSRRPNTSFCFLDIRSPGLGDTAMYLCATSREYRGSGYTFGSGTRLTVV.

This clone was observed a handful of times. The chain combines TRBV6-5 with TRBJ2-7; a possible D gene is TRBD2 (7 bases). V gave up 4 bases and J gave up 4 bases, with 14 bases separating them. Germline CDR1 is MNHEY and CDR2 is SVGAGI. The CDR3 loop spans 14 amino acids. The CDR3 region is CASSLVRGPYEQYF. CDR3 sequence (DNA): TGTGCCAGCAGTTTGGTGCGGGGGCCGTACGAGCAGTACTTC.

CDR3 sequence reads: CASSLGSGVSTDTQYF. CDR3 bases: TGTGCCAGCAGCTTAGGGTCAGGGGTTAGCACAGATACGCAGTATTTT. The rearrangement joins TRBV7-9 to TRBJ2-3, with a weak D call TRBD1 (6 bases). Trimming stripped 1 base from V and 0 bases from J, with 11 bases between. The CDR3 spans 16 residues. Germline values: CDR1 SEHNR, CDR2 FQNEAQ (reference sequence).

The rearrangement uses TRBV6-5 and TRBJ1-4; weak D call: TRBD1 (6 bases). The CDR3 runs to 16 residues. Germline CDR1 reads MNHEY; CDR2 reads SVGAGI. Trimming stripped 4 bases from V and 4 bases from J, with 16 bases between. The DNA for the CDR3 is TGTGCCAGCAGTTTATCCACAGGGCCTCTTAATGAAAAACTGTTTTTT. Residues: CASSLSTGPLNEKLFF.

CDR3 residues: CASREATLYNEQFF. DNA of the CDR3: TGTGCCAGCAGGGAGGCTACCCTATACAATGAGCAGTTCTTC. The rearrangement joins TRBV7-9 to TRBJ2-1; perhaps TRBD2 as D (5 bases). CDR1 is SEHNR and CDR2 is FQNEAQ in the germline V gene (reference sequence). The CDR3 has 14 amino acids. Trimming shortened V by 6 bases and J by 4 bases, and 13 bases separated the two germline ends.

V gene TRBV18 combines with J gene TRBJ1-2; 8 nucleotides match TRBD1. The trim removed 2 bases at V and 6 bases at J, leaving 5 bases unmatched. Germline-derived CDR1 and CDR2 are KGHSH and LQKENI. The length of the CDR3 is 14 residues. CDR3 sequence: CASSPRTGTDGYTF. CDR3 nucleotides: TGTGCCAGCTCACCAAGGACAGGGACGGATGGCTACACCTTC.

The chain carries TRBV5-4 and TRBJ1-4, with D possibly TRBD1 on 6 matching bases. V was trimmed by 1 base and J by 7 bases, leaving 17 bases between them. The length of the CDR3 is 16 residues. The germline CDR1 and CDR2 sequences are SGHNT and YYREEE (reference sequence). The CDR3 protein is CASSLKGGSGVEKLFF. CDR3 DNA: TGTGCCAGCAGCTTGAAGGGGGGATCGGGGGTTGAAAAACTGTTTTTT.